A single sample gave rise to the 14 T cell receptor beta chains below, sequenced in a study of PD-L1 blockade in urothelial cancer. Generated by immunoSEQ multiplex PCR, the TCRdb table keeps only in-frame clones and is missing some. The sample contains roughly 84,000 clones, 82% of which appear only once. The input for sequencing was PBMCs, taken around atezolizumab (anti-PD-L1) treatment. These receptors originate from a man aged 65 to 85 with urothelial cancer.

The chain carries TRBV2 and TRBJ2-1; D perhaps matches TRBD1 (6 bases). V was trimmed by 5 bases and J by 12 bases, leaving 11 bases between them. Germline lookup yields CDR1 SNHLY and CDR2 FYNNEI. The CDR3 extends over 11 amino acids. The CDR3: CASSSGTSQFF. CDR3 nucleotides: TGTGCCAGCAGTTCCGGGACATCGCAGTTCTTC.

The rearrangement joins TRBV7-2 to TRBJ2-7; the match to TRBD1 covers 10 bases. The germline gives CDR1 SGHTA, CDR2 FQGNSA. The CDR3 contains 14 residues. J gave up 6 bases and V 6 bases, and 8 bases lay outside the gene matches. DNA for the CDR3: TGTGCCAGCAGTTTCTCCGGGACAGGGGCCGAGCAGTACTTC. Its translation: CASSFSGTGAEQYF.

This clone was seen only a few times. The chain employs TRBV6-4 and TRBJ1-1; the match to TRBD1 covers 9 bases. This CDR3 region has 14 residues. Germline V lookup: CDR1 MRHNA, CDR2 SNTAGT. Trimming at V came to 6 bases and at J to 2 bases, leaving 4 bases not matched to a gene. CDR3 nucleotides: TGTGCCAGCAGCGAGGGACAGGGAAACACTGAAGCTTTCTTT. It translates to CASSEGQGNTEAFF.

The J gene is TRBJ2-1, the V gene TRBV14; D gene ambiguous. This CDR3 is 14 amino acids long. Trimming left V 0 bases short and J 2 bases short, with 5 bases between. Per the germline V gene, CDR1 is SGHDN and CDR2 is FVKESK. The CDR3 region is CASSQDWPYNEQFF. For the CDR3, the DNA is TGTGCCAGCAGCCAAGATTGGCCCTACAATGAGCAGTTCTTC.

The chain uses TRBV10-2 and TRBJ2-1, with TRBD1 identical over 7 bases. Germline lookup yields CDR1 WSHSY and CDR2 SAAADI. The CDR3 has 16 amino acids. The junction had 3 bases not matched to a gene; V was cut back by 0 bases and J by 1 base. DNA for the CDR3: TGCGCCAGCAGTGAGTCGGGCAGGGGGTCCTACAATGAGCAGTTCTTC. Translating gives CASSESGRGSYNEQFF.

The gene calls are TRBV27 and TRBJ2-3; 14 bases fit TRBD2. This CDR3 is 14 amino acids long. Trimming removed 5 bases from V and 11 bases from J; junction bases left unmatched: 6. Per germline, CDR1 MNHEY and CDR2 SMNVEV (reference sequence). In nucleotides, the CDR3 is TGTGCCAGCAGTCCGGGACTAGCGGGAGTGGGGCAGTATTTT. This gives the protein CASSPGLAGVGQYF.

The J gene is TRBJ2-3, the V gene TRBV6-5, with D tentatively TRBD2 (6 bases). The germline gives CDR1 MNHEY, CDR2 SVGAGI. V dropped 0 bases and J dropped 2 bases, with 12 bases sitting between them. CDR3 length equals 16 residues. CDR3 amino acids: CASSYSAGLSTDTQYF. CDR3 sequence (DNA): TGTGCCAGCAGTTACTCTGCGGGGTTATCCACAGATACGCAGTATTTT.

The chain joins TRBV5-6 to TRBJ1-2, with D possibly matching TRBD1 (6 bases). The CDR3 is made up of 14 amino acids. CDR1 SGHDT and CDR2 YYEEEE come from the germline V gene. With 4 bases removed from V and 6 bases from J, the gap between germline ends came to 16 bases. DNA for the CDR3: TGTGCCAGCAGCGTCGGACAGTGGTCAGATGGCTACACCTTC. It yields the protein CASSVGQWSDGYTF.

The chain uses TRBV13 and TRBJ2-1; D gene ambiguous. CDR3 length equals 16 residues. V was pared by 1 base and J by 0 bases, with 10 bases between. CDR1 and CDR2 from the germline V gene are PRHDT and FYEKMQ (reference sequence). CDR3 in DNA: TGTGCCAGCAGCTTAGCTAGGAGCCGCTCCTACAATGAGCAGTTCTTC. It encodes CASSLARSRSYNEQFF.

V is TRBV7-8 and J is TRBJ2-2; weak D call: TRBD2 (7 bases). The V gene's germline CDR1 is SGHVS and CDR2 FQNEAQ. The germline V and J ends were trimmed by 1 base and 4 bases, with 13 bases remaining between them. The CDR3 extends over 16 amino acids. For the CDR3, the DNA is TGTGCCAGCAGCTTAGAGAGGGGGGGCGGCACCGGGGAGCTGTTTTTT. Translated, it gives CASSLERGGGTGELFF.

The CDR3 reads CASSVGGRLNTEAFF. Here the CDR3 DNA reads TGTGCCAGCAGCGTTGGTGGCAGGCTGAACACTGAAGCTTTCTTT. The rearrangement joins TRBV9 to TRBJ1-1; unclear D gene. The CDR3 length is 15 residues. Deletions cut 2 bases from V and 0 bases from J, with 11 bases between. The germline CDR1 and CDR2 sequences are SGDLS and YYNGEE.

This CDR3 reads CASSSDRTAYEQYF. The CDR3 bases are TGTGCCAGCAGTTCGGACAGGACCGCCTACGAGCAGTACTTC. The rearrangement joins TRBV6-6 to TRBJ2-7, with 7 bases matching TRBD1. J was trimmed by 2 bases and V by 4 bases; bases with no gene match: 5. Looked up from germline, CDR1 is MNHNY and CDR2 is SVGAGI (reference sequence). The length of the CDR3 is 14 residues.

The rearrangement joins TRBV11-1 to TRBJ2-7; weak D call: TRBD2 (6 bases). The germline V gene encodes CDR1 SGHAT and CDR2 FQDESV (reference sequence). CDR3 size: 15 residues. The V end was cut by 6 bases, the J end by 0 bases, with 15 bases between. The CDR3 region has the DNA TGTGCCAGCAGGCCTTCGGGGGTCAGCTCCTACGAGCAGTACTTC. Residues: CASRPSGVSSYEQYF.

The V and J genes are TRBV7-8 and TRBJ2-7; no reliable D call. V shed 0 bases and J shed 2 bases, with 11 bases lying between them. The CDR3 covers 15 residues. Germline CDR1 reads SGHVS; CDR2 reads FQNEAQ. CDR3 loop: CASSLARVLPYEQYF. The CDR3 DNA sequence: TGTGCCAGCAGCTTAGCTCGAGTCCTTCCCTACGAGCAGTACTTC.